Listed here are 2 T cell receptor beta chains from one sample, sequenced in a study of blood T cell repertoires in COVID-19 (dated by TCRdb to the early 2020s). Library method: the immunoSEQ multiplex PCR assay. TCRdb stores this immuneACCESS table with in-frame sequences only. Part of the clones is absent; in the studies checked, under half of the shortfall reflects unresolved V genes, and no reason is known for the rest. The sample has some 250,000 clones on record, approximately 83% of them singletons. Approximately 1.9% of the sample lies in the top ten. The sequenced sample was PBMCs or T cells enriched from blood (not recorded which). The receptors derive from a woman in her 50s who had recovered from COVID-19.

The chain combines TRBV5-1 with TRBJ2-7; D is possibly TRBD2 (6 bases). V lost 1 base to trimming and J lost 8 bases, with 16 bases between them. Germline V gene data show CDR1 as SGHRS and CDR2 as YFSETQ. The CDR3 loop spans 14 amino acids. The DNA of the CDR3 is TGCGCCAGCAGCTTGACGACTAGTTATTTCCAGCAGTACTTC. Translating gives CASSLTTSYFQQYF.

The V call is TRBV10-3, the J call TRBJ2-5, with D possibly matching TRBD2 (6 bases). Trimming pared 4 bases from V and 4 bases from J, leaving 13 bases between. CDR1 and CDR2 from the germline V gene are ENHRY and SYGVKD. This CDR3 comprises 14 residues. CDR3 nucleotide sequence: TGTGCCATCAGTGGTGGAGGGCCGGGAGAGACCCAGTACTTC. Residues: CAISGGGPGETQYF.